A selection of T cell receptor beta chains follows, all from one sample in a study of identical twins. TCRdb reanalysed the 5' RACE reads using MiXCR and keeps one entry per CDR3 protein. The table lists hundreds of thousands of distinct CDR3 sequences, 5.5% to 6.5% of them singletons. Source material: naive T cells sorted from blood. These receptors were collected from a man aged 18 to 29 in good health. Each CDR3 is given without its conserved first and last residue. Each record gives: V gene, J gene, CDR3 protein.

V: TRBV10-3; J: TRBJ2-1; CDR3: AIRTGEDNEQF
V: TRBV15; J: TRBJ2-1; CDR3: ATSRLLSNEQF
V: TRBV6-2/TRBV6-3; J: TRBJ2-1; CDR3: ASSRDRVSNEQF
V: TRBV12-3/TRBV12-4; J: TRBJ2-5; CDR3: ASSPPAGGPETQY
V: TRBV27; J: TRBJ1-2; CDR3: ASSSGRGNYGYT
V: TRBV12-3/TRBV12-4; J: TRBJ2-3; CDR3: ASSFQPTTDTQY
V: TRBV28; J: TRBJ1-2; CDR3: ASKIQGDYGYT
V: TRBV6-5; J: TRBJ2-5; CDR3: ASSYSPGAETQY
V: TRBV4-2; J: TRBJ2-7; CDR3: ASSQEQGLAGNEQY
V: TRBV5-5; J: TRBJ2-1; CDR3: ASNRLAGPWGEQF
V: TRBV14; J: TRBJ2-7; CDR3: ASSQRLEQY
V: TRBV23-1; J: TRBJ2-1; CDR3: ASSPLRTPF
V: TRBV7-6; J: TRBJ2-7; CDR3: ASSRGAGSAEQY
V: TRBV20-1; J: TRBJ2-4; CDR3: SARGRVAKNIQY
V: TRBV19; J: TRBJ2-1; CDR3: ASRLQAGGYNEQF
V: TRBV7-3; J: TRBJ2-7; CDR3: ASSSNSPGLAGGPYEQY
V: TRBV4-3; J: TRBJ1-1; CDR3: ASSQERGATEAF
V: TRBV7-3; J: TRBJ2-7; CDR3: ASSLTLTGHEQY
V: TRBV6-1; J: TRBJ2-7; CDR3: ASRTSGDSYEQY
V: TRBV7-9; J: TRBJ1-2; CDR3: ASSFETGGHYGYT
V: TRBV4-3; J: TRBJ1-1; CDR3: ASSQGPRGANTEAF
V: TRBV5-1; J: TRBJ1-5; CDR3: ASSSRPGGQPQH
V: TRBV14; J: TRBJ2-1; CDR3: ASSHTRDNEQF
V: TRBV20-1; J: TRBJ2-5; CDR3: SSNEPGAFLETQY
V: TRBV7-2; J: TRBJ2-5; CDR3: ASSLARATSGLETQY
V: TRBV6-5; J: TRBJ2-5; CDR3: ASSYGGSKETQY
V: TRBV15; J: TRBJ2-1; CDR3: ATSRGGLGNEQF